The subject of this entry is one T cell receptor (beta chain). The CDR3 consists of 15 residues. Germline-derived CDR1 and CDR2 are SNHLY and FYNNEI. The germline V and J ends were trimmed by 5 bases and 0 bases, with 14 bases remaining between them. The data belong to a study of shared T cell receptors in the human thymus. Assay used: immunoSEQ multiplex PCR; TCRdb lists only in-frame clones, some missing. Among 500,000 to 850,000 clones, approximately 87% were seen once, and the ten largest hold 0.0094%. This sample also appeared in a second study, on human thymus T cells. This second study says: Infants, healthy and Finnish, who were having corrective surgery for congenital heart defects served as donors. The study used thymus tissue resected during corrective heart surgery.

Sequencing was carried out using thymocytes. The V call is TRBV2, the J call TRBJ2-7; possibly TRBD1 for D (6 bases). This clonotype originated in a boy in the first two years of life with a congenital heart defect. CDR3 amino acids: CASSLQGVFSYEQYF. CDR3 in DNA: TGTGCCAGCAGTTTACAGGGTGTTTTCTCCTACGAGCAGTACTTC.